This T cell receptor beta chain was captured by sequencing in a study of shared clonotypes between healthy human individuals. Profiling relied on immunoSEQ multiplex PCR, and the TCRdb table lists in-frame clones only, not all of them. The table has millions of clones, about 95% seen once. This receptor was identified in a man between 18 and 29 years old in good health. Sample: naive CD4+ T cells sorted from blood. Documented subset: CD45RA+ positively selected.

The CDR3 sequence: CASSLAGAERKKTQYF. The CDR3 DNA is TGCGCCAGCAGCTTGGCCGGGGCAGAGCGAAAAAAGACCCAGTACTTC. The chain carries TRBV5-1 and TRBJ2-5; D may correspond to TRBD1 or TRBD2 (5 bases each). This CDR3 has 16 residues. Trimming pared 0 bases from V and 6 bases from J, leaving 18 bases between. Germline V lookup: CDR1 SGHRS, CDR2 YFSETQ.